Shown below are 15 T cell receptor beta chains from a single sample sequenced in a study of cytomegalovirus exposure and HLA in healthy donors. Generated by immunoSEQ multiplex PCR, the TCRdb table keeps only in-frame clones and is missing some. The data hold about 330,000 clones, with roughly 87% observed a single time. Sequenced input: PBMCs. The receptors come from a young woman in good health and CMV-seropositive.

The genes are TRBV6-5 and TRBJ2-2, with a possible D match to TRBD1 (5 bases). This CDR3 has 14 amino acids. The V and J ends lost 8 bases and 6 bases respectively, with 16 bases between them. The germline CDR1 and CDR2 sequences are MNHEY and SVGAGI. For the CDR3, the DNA is TGTGCCAGCTGGGGCGGCTCGCGCCCCGGGGAGCTGTTTTTT. It is translated as CASWGGSRPGELFF.

The rearrangement links TRBV19 to TRBJ1-5; D gene unclear. Trimming removed 1 base at V and 6 bases at J, with 13 bases between. Germline CDR1 reads LNHDA; CDR2 reads SQIVND (reference sequence). The CDR3 runs to 15 residues. The CDR3 spells CASSIVPPPGQPQHF. The CDR3, as DNA: TGTGCCAGTAGTATAGTCCCCCCTCCTGGTCAGCCCCAGCATTTT.

This sequence joins TRBV27 and TRBJ2-5, with 8 bases fitting TRBD2. Germline V lookup: CDR1 MNHEY, CDR2 SMNVEV (reference sequence). The CDR3 runs 17 residues. J was trimmed by 8 bases and V by 4 bases; bases with no gene match: 18. For the CDR3, the DNA is TGTGCCAGCAGTTCCCGGGGTCAAACTACTAGCGGACTAACCCAGTACTTC. Its translation: CASSSRGQTTSGLTQYF.

The chain joins TRBV7-2 to TRBJ2-1; 8 positions match TRBD1. With 2 bases clipped from V and 12 bases from J, the junction kept 18 bases outside the gene matches. CDR1 and CDR2 from the germline V gene are SGHTA and FQGNSA. The CDR3 contains 17 residues. CDR3 sequence: CASSLKAGGTTHFGQFF. CDR3 bases: TGTGCCAGCAGCTTAAAGGCAGGGGGCACCACCCATTTCGGGCAGTTCTTC.

CDR3 sequence (DNA): TGTGCCAGCAGCTTAGTGCAGATTGAAGCTTTCTTT. The encoded protein is CASSLVQIEAFF. V is TRBV7-9 and J is TRBJ1-1; D gene ambiguous. Germline V lookup: CDR1 SEHNR, CDR2 FQNEAQ (reference sequence). CDR3 length: 12 residues. V dropped 1 base and J dropped 7 bases, with 7 bases sitting between them.

The chain recombines TRBV28 with TRBJ2-7; 8 bases are a match to TRBD1. In germline, CDR1 is MDHEN, CDR2 SYDVKM. This CDR3 has 17 residues. J was trimmed by 3 bases and V by 4 bases; bases with no gene match: 14. Here the CDR3 reads CASSYDPPGQANYEQYF. In DNA form, the CDR3 reads TGTGCCAGCAGTTACGACCCACCGGGACAGGCAAACTACGAGCAGTACTTC.

The CDR3 DNA sequence: TGTGCCAGCAGCACCCAGAACGTCCATGAGCAGTTCTTC. Amino acids: CASSTQNVHEQFF. The chain joins TRBV7-3 to TRBJ2-1; no definite D call. The CDR3 totals 13 residues. V lost 5 bases and J 8 bases, leaving 13 bases between the germline ends. Per the germline V gene, CDR1 is SGHTA and CDR2 is FQGTGA.

The gene calls are TRBV6-5 and TRBJ2-7; 12 bases match TRBD1. V was pared by 1 base and J by 5 bases, with 6 bases of the junction left unmatched. From germline, CDR1 is MNHEY and CDR2 SVGAGI. The CDR3 runs to 16 residues. The DNA for the CDR3 is TGTGCCAGCAGTTACTGGCGGGACAGGGGGCTAAACGAGCAGTACTTC. It translates to CASSYWRDRGLNEQYF.

The rearrangement uses TRBV7-8 and TRBJ1-5; possibly TRBD1 for D (6 bases). The V end lost 2 bases, the J end lost 2 bases, and 10 bases lay between the germline ends. The CDR3 loop spans 15 amino acids. From germline, CDR1 is SGHVS and CDR2 FQNEAQ. This CDR3 is CASSLRPGGNQPQHF. Here the CDR3 DNA reads TGTGCCAGCAGCTTACGTCCAGGGGGCAATCAGCCCCAGCATTTT.

The rearrangement uses TRBV6-1 and TRBJ2-7, with 7 bases identical to TRBD2. The V segment lost 6 bases and the J segment 3 bases; nucleotides outside the gene matches: 5. CDR3 size: 13 residues. Germline CDR1 is MNHNS and CDR2 is SASEGT. The DNA of the CDR3 is TGTGCCAGCAGGGGAGGGCAGGACTACGAGCAGTACTTC. This codes for CASRGGQDYEQYF.

This clone was seen a few times. The V call is TRBV28, the J call TRBJ2-7, with a possible D match to TRBD2 (6 bases). CDR3 length: 12 amino acids. Trimming shortened V by 8 bases and J by 0 bases, and 8 bases separated the two germline ends. Germline lookup yields CDR1 MDHEN and CDR2 SYDVKM. CDR3: CASGTSSYEQYF. The CDR3 DNA reads as TGTGCCAGCGGGACTTCCTCCTACGAGCAGTACTTC.

This chain uses TRBV5-1 with TRBJ2-5, with TRBD2 matching 7 bases. CDR1 and CDR2 from the germline V gene are SGHRS and YFSETQ. V dropped 4 bases and J dropped 0; count of bases not matched to a gene: 3. This CDR3 contains 14 residues. The CDR3 nucleotides are TGCGCCAGCAGCAGCGGGACGTACCAAGAGACCCAGTACTTC. This gives the protein CASSSGTYQETQYF. The full variable domain, rest sourced from reference TRBV5-1 and TRBJ2-5, is KAGVTQTPRYLIKTRGQQVTLSCSPISGHRSVSWYQQTPGQGLQFLFEYFSETQRNKGNFPGRFSGRQFSNSRSEMNVSTLELGDSALYLCASSSGTYQETQYFGPGTRLLVL.

This rearrangement joins TRBV4-3 to TRBJ2-2, with a tentative D call TRBD1 (6 bases). Between the trimmed V and J ends, which lost 6 bases and 1 base, there was a span of 6 bases. The CDR3 covers 13 residues. Looked up from germline, CDR1 is LGHNA and CDR2 is YSLEER. As DNA, the CDR3 is TGCGCCAGCAGACAGGGGAACACCGGGGAGCTGTTTTTT. It specifies CASRQGNTGELFF.

This chain joins TRBV27 and TRBJ2-7; perhaps D is TRBD1 or TRBD2 (6 bases each). Trimming shortened V by 3 bases and J by 0 bases, and 12 bases separated the two germline ends. The CDR3 has 15 residues. Germline loops: CDR1 MNHEY, CDR2 SMNVEV (reference sequence). This chain's CDR3 is CASSFIGGFSYEQYF. DNA for the CDR3: TGTGCCAGCAGTTTTATCGGGGGCTTCTCCTACGAGCAGTACTTC.

The chain couples TRBV6-5 to TRBJ1-4; no firm D call. The CDR3 is 13 amino acids. The germline CDR1 and CDR2 sequences are MNHEY and SVGAGI. V was shortened by 0 bases and J by 5 bases, with 4 bases between the two germline ends. The CDR3 sequence: CASSYSGNEKLFF. Here the CDR3 DNA reads TGTGCCAGCAGTTACTCCGGGAATGAAAAACTGTTTTTT.